The 3 T cell receptor beta chains reported below all come from one sample, sequenced in a study of blood T cell repertoires in COVID-19. Sequenced by immunoSEQ multiplex PCR; TCRdb stores in-frame clones only, minus some. The data show around 430,000 clones, just under 90% seen once. Input material: PBMCs or T cells enriched from blood (not recorded which). The receptor source for this set is a woman between 45 and 60 years old who had recovered from COVID-19.

In nucleotides, the CDR3 is TGTGCCATCAGTGAGTCGATCGTGACAGGGGGCCCTGTCAGTAATTCACCCCTCCACTTT. It codes for CAISESIVTGGPVSNSPLHF. The J gene is TRBJ1-6, the V gene TRBV10-3; 10 bases are shared with TRBD1. Germline assignment: CDR1 ENHRY and CDR2 SYGVKD. This CDR3 is built from 20 residues. Trimming took 0 bases from V and 6 from J; bases not matched to a gene: 14.

The chain has TRBV11-2 and TRBJ1-2; 9 bases are shared with TRBD1. The length of the CDR3 is 16 residues. The germline CDR1 and CDR2 sequences are SGHAT and FQNNGV. The V gene end was trimmed by 2 bases and the J gene end by 8 bases; junction bases not matched to a gene: 12. DNA for the CDR3: TGTGCCAGCAGCTTACCCCGGGGACAGGGAGGATGGGGCTACACCTTC. Encoded protein: CASSLPRGQGGWGYTF.

There are many counts of this clone. CDR3 loop: CASSLWDSYEQYF. The CDR3 DNA is TGTGCCAGTAGTCTCTGGGACAGCTACGAGCAGTACTTC. The rearrangement uses TRBV19 and TRBJ2-7, with 7 bases that match TRBD1. The CDR3 runs to 13 residues. Germline CDR1 LNHDA, CDR2 SQIVND (reference sequence). J lost 3 bases, V lost 5 bases, and 4 bases had no gene match.